These 9 T cell receptor beta chains were all obtained from the same sample, sequenced in a study of identical twins. Each CDR3 protein gets one entry after TCRdb re-called the 5' RACE reads with MiXCR. The sample includes about 190,000 distinct CDR3 sequences, approximately 16% of them seen just once. These same records also appear under a second study, on T cells expressing NK-cell markers.

What was sequenced was CD8+ T cells sorted from blood. The receptors originated from a woman between 18 and 29 years old in good health.

The sample holds many counts of this clonotype. V is TRBV12-3 or TRBV12-4 and J is TRBJ2-3; 7 bases match TRBD1. With V trimmed by 4 bases and J by 4 bases, 8 bases remained unmatched. CDR3 length: 15 residues. Here the CDR3 reads CASSSDRENPDTQYF. The CDR3 DNA sequence: TGTGCCAGCAGTTCAGACAGGGAAAACCCAGATACGCAGTATTTT.

The chain links TRBV12-3 or TRBV12-4 to TRBJ2-7; D might be TRBD2 (5 bases). The V gene lost 5 bases and the J gene lost 1 base, with 15 bases spanning the gap. The CDR3 extends over 15 amino acids. CDR3 sequence reads: CASSPHRGESYEQYF. In nucleotides, the CDR3 is TGTGCCAGCAGTCCCCATCGGGGTGAGTCCTACGAGCAGTACTTC.

V and J are TRBV6-1 and TRBJ2-3; D may be TRBD2 (5 bases). The CDR3 is made up of 14 amino acids. Germline-derived CDR1 and CDR2 are MNHNS and SASEGT. Trimming stripped 0 bases from V and 5 bases from J, with 9 bases between. As DNA, the CDR3 is TGTGCCAGCAGTGAAGCCGGGATAGAAGATACGCAGTATTTT. Translating gives CASSEAGIEDTQYF.

The chain carries TRBV10-3 and TRBJ2-1; no clear D gene. Trimming removed 6 bases from V and 5 bases from J, with 5 bases in between. The CDR3 is 11 residues long. Germline V gives CDR1 ENHRY, CDR2 SYGVKD. The CDR3 sequence: CAIRSNNEQFF. The CDR3 DNA reads as TGTGCCATCAGGAGTAACAATGAGCAGTTCTTC.

Details on this clonotype: Since no conserved phenylalanine or tryptophan closes the CDR3, a read error is the likely cause. J is TRBJ2-5 and V is TRBV2; 9 nucleotides match TRBD1. With V trimmed by 4 bases and J by 2 bases, 5 bases remained unmatched. Germline CDR1 reads SNHLY; CDR2 reads FYNNEI. The CDR3 loop spans 15 amino acids. In DNA, the CDR3 is TGTGCCAGCAGTGTGGGACAGGGCGGTCAAGAGACCCAGTACTTA. Translating it yields CASSVGQGGQETQYL.

This chain uses TRBV14 with TRBJ2-3; D call uncertain. CDR1 and CDR2 (germline): SGHDN, FVKESK. V was pared by 1 base and J by 4 bases, with 6 bases between. The CDR3 totals 13 residues. The CDR3 DNA is TGTGCCAGCAGCCAAGTTTCTCCAGATACGCAGTATTTT. The encoded protein is CASSQVSPDTQYF.

There are a few counts of this clonotype. The V and J genes are TRBV7-9 and TRBJ1-1; D uncertain. With 5 bases removed from V and 5 bases from J, the gap between germline ends came to 9 bases. CDR3 length: 12 residues. Looked up from germline, CDR1 is SEHNR and CDR2 is FQNEAQ (reference sequence). The CDR3 loop is CASSHDRTEAFF. DNA of the CDR3: TGTGCCAGCAGCCACGACCGAACTGAAGCTTTCTTT.

The table lists this clonotype with a few counts. CDR3 bases: TGTGCCAGCACCCCTCGGGTAGGCGAGCAGTACTTC. It yields the protein CASTPRVGEQYF. This sequence joins TRBV12-3 or TRBV12-4 and TRBJ2-7, with no clear D. Trimming removed 7 bases at V and 6 bases at J, with 13 bases between. The CDR3 has 12 residues.

The V gene is TRBV3-1, the J gene TRBJ2-1, with 12 nucleotides matching TRBD2. Losses at the gene ends were 4 bases for V and 3 bases for J; bases not matched to a gene: 4. The CDR3 is 16 residues long. Germline V CDR1 and CDR2: LGHDT, YNNKEL (reference sequence). CDR3 bases: TGTGCCAGCAGCCCCACTAGCGGGGGGAACTACAATGAGCAGTTCTTC. Its protein product is CASSPTSGGNYNEQFF.